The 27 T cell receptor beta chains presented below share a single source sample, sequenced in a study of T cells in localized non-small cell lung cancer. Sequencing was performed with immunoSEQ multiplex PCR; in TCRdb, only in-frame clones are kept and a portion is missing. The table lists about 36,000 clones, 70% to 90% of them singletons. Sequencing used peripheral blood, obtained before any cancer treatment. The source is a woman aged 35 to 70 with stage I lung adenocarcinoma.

CDR3 residues: CASSKTGAALVASYEQYF. DNA of the CDR3: TGTGCCAGTAGTAAGACAGGGGCAGCCTTGGTCGCCTCCTACGAGCAGTACTTC. The chain couples TRBV19 to TRBJ2-7; TRBD1 aligns across 8 bases. This CDR3 comprises 18 residues. Germline CDR1 and CDR2: LNHDA and SQIVND (reference sequence). V shed 4 bases, J shed 0 bases, and the junction held 14 bases outside the gene matches.

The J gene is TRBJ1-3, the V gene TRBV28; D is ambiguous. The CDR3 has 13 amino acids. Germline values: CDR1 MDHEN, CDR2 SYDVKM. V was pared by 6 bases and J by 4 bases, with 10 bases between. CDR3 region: CASRKHGGNTIYF. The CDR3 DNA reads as TGTGCCAGCAGAAAGCATGGGGGAAACACCATATATTTT.

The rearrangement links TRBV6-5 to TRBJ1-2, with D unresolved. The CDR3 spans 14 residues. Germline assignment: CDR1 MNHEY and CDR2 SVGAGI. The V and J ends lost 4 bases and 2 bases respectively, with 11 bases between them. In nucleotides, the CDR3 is TGTGCCAGCAGTTTGGCGGGTCGGAACTATGGCTACACCTTC. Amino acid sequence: CASSLAGRNYGYTF.

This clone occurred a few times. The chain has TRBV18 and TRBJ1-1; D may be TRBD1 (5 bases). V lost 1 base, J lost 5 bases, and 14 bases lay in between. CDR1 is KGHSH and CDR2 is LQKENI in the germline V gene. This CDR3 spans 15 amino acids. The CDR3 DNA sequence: TGTGCCAGCTCACCACGGGGGTCCTTGGGGACTGAAGCTTTCTTT. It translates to CASSPRGSLGTEAFF. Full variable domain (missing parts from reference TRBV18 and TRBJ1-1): NAGVMQNPRHLVRRRGQEARLRCSPMKGHSHVYWYRQLPEEGLKFMVYLQKENIIDESGMPKERFSAEFPKEGPSILRIQQVVRGDSAAYFCASSPRGSLGTEAFFGQGTRLTVV.

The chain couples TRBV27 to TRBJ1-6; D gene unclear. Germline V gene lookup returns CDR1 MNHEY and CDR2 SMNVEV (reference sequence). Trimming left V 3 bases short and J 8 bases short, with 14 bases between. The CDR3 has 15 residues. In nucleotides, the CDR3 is TGTGCCAGCAGTTTCAACCGGGGATGGGATTCACCCCTCCACTTT. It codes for CASSFNRGWDSPLHF.

CDR3 coding DNA: TGTGCCAGCGGAGACACAGATACGCAGTATTTT. Its translation is CASGDTDTQYF. The gene calls are TRBV2 and TRBJ2-3, with D unclear. The germline CDR1 and CDR2 sequences are SNHLY and FYNNEI. Deletions cut 8 bases from V and 2 bases from J, with 5 bases between. The CDR3 spans 11 residues.

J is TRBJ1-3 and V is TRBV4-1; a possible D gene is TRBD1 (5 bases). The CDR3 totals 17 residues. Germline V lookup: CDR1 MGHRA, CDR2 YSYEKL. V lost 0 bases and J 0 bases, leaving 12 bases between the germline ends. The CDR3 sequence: CASSQERGRLSGNTIYF. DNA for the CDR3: TGCGCCAGCAGCCAAGAACGGGGACGGCTCTCTGGAAACACCATATATTTT.

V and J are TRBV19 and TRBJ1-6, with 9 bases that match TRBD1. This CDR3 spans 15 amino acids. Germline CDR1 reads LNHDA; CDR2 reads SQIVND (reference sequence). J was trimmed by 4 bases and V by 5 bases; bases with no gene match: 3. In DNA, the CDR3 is TGTGCCAGTAGTGGGGACAGGGTTTATAATTCACCCCTCCACTTT. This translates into CASSGDRVYNSPLHF.

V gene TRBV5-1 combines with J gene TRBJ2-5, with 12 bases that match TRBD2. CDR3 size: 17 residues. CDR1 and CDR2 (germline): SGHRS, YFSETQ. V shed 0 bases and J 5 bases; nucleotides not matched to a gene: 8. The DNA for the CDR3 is TGCGCCAGCAGCTTGGTACTAGCGGGGGGCGCAGCGGAGACCCAGTACTTC. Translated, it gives CASSLVLAGGAAETQYF.

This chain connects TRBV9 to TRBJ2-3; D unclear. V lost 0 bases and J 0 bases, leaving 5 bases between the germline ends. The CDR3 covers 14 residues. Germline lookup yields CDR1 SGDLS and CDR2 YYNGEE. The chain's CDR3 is CASSVVASTDTQYF. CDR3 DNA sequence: TGTGCCAGCAGCGTAGTGGCTAGCACAGATACGCAGTATTTT.

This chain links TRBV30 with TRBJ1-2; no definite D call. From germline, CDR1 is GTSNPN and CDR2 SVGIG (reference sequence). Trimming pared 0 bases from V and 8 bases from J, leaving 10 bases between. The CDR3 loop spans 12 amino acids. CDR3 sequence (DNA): TGTGCCTGGAGTGTATACGGACGCGGCTACACCTTC. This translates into CAWSVYGRGYTF.

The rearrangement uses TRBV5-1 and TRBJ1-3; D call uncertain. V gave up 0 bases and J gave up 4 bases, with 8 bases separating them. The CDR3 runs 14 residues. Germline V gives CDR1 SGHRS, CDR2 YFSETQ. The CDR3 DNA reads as TGCGCCAGCAGCTTGGCAGGTGGCGGAAACACCATATATTTT. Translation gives CASSLAGGGNTIYF.

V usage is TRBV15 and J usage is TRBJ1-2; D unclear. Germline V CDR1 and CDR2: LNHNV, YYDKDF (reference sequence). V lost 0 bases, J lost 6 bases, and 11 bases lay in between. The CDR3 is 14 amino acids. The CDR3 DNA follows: TGTGCCACCAGCAGAGAGGGGAGGAAGGATGGCTACACCTTC. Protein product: CATSREGRKDGYTF.

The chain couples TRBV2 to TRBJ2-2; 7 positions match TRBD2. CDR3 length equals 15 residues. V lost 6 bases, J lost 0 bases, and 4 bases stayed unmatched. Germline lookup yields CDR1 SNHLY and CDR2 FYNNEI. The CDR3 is CASRSSGSNTGELFF. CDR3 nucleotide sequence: TGTGCCAGCAGGTCTAGCGGTTCGAACACCGGGGAGCTGTTTTTT.

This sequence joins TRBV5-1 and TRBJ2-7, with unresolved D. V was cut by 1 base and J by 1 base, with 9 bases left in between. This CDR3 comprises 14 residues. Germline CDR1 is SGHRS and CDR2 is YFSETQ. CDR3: CASSLSTMSYEQYF. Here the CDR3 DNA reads TGCGCCAGCAGCTTGAGTACCATGTCCTACGAGCAGTACTTC.

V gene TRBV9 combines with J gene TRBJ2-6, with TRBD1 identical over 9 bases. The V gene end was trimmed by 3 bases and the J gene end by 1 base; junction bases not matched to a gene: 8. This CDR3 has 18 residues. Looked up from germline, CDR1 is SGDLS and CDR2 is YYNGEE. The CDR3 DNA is TGTGCCAGCAGCGCCCGTCCCGGGACAGGGTCTGGGGCCAACGTCCTGACTTTC. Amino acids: CASSARPGTGSGANVLTF.

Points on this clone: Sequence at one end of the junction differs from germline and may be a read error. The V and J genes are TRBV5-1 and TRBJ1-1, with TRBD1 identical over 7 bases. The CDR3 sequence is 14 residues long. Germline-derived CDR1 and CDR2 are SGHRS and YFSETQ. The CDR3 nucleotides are TGCACCAGCAGCGTCGGACAGGATAGCCCTGAAGCTTTCTTT. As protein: CTSSVGQDSPEAFF.

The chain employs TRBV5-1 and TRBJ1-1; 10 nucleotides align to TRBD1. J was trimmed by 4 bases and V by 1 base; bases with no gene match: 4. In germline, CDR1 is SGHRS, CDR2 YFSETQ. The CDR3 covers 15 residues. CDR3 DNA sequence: TGCGCCAGCAGCTTGAGACAGGGGGCGGGCACTGAAGCTTTCTTT. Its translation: CASSLRQGAGTEAFF. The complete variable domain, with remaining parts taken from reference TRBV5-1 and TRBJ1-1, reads KAGVTQTPRYLIKTRGQQVTLSCSPISGHRSVSWYQQTPGQGLQFLFEYFSETQRNKGNFPGRFSGRQFSNSRSEMNVSTLELGDSALYLCASSLRQGAGTEAFFGQGTRLTVV.

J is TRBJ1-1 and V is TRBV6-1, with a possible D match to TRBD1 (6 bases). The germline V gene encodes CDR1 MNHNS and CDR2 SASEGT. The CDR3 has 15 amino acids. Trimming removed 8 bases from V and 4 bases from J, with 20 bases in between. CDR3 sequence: CASSVSGEIGTEAFF. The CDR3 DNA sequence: TGTGCCAGCTCGGTGTCAGGGGAGATTGGCACTGAAGCTTTCTTT.

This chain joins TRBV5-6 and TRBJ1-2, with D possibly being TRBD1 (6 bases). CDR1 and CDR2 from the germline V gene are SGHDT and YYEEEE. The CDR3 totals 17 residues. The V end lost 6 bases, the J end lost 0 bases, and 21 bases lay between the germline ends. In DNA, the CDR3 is TGTGCCAGCACGCCCCGACAGGATCTAACCGCTAACTATGGCTACACCTTC. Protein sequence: CASTPRQDLTANYGYTF.

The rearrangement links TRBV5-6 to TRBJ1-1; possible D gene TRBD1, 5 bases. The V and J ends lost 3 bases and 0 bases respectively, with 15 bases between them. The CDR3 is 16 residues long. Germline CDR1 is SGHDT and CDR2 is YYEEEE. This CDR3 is CASSYRQRLMNTEAFF. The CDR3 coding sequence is TGTGCCAGCAGCTACCGACAGCGCTTGATGAACACTGAAGCTTTCTTT.

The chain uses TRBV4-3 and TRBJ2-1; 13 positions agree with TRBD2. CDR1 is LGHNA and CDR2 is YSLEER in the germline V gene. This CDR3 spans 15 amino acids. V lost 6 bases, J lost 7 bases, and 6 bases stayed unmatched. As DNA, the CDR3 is TGCGCCAGCAGTCCGCCGGGACTAGCGGGGAATGAGCAGTTCTTC. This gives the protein CASSPPGLAGNEQFF.

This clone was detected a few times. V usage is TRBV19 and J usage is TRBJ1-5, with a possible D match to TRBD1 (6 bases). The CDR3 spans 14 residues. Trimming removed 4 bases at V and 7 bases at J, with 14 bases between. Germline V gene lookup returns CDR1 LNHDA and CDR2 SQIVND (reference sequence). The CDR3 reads CASSTRRTEQPQHF. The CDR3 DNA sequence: TGTGCCAGTAGTACACGGAGGACAGAGCAGCCCCAGCATTTT.

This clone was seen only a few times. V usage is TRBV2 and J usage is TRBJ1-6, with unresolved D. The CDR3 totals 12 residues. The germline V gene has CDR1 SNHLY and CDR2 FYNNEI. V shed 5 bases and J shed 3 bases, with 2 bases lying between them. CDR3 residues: CASSRYNSPLHF. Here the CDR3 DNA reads TGTGCCAGCAGTCGCTATAATTCACCCCTCCACTTT.

CDR3 in amino acids: CASSFNGLDTQYF. CDR3 bases: TGTGCCAGCAGCTTTAACGGATTAGATACGCAGTATTTT. The V and J genes are TRBV7-2 and TRBJ2-3; D gene unclear. The CDR3 runs to 13 residues. V was trimmed by 3 bases and J by 5 bases, leaving 9 bases between them. Germline-derived CDR1 and CDR2 are SGHTA and FQGNSA.

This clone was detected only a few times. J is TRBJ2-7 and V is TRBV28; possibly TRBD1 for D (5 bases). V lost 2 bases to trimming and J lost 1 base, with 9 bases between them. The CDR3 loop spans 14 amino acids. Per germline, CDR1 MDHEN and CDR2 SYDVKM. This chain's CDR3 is CASSLLQGSYEQYF. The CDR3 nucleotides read TGTGCCAGCAGTTTACTGCAGGGTTCCTACGAGCAGTACTTC.

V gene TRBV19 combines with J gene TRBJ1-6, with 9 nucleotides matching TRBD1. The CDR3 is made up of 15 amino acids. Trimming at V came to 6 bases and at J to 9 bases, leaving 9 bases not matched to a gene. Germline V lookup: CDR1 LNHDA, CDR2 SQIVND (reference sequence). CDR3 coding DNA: TGTGCCAGTAGGATACAGGGGGCGCAGGGTTCACCCCTCCACTTT. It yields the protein CASRIQGAQGSPLHF.